This note documents a single TCR beta chain sequence. The data are from a study of blood T cell repertoires in COVID-19. Assay used: immunoSEQ multiplex PCR; TCRdb lists only in-frame clones, some missing. The sample contains 30,000 to 40,000 clones, almost 85% of which appear only once. The sequence was collected from a human donor in a cohort sampled during active COVID-19. Material: peripheral blood.

CDR3 amino acids: CASSAQRTGGSSGNTIYF. In nucleotides, the CDR3 is TGTGCCAGCAGCGCCCAGAGGACAGGGGGCTCCTCTGGAAACACCATATATTTT. V gene TRBV7-2 combines with J gene TRBJ1-3; 11 bases fit TRBD1. V was pared by 5 bases and J by 0 bases, with 9 bases of the junction left unmatched. The CDR3 covers 18 residues. CDR1 SGHTA and CDR2 FQGNSA come from the germline V gene. Drawing the rest from reference TRBV7-2 and TRBJ1-3, the complete variable domain is GAGVSQSPSNKVTEKGKDVELRCDPISGHTALYWYRQSLGQGLEFLIYFQGNSAPDKSGLPSDRFSAERTGGSVSTLTIQRTQQEDSAVYLCASSAQRTGGSSGNTIYFGEGSWLTVV.